This passage covers 14 T cell receptor beta chains from one sample sequenced in a study of glioma-infiltrating T cells. Using RNA template, CDR3s of TCR alpha and beta were amplified with iRepertoire arm-PCR. MiXCR, applied by TCRdb to the multiplex PCR reads, yields one record per CDR3 protein. This sample has over 140,000 distinct CDR3 sequences, with about two fifths found just once. Sequenced material: glioma tissue, nonneoplastic brain tissue, or PBMCs (not recorded which). These receptors came from a human donor with low-grade glioma or glioblastoma, undergoing nonglioma brain surgery, or in good health (not recorded which).

This clonotype was detected only a few times. The V gene is TRBV4-1, the J gene TRBJ2-3; D is possibly TRBD2 (5 bases). V dropped 0 bases and J dropped 0 bases, with 19 bases sitting between them. Germline assignment: CDR1 MGHRA and CDR2 YSYEKL. The CDR3 sequence is 19 residues long. For the CDR3, the DNA is TGCGCCAGCAGCCAAGATCTGATTCTAGCCGGACCTAGCACAGATACGCAGTATTTT. Translated, it gives CASSQDLILAGPSTDTQYF.

As for this clonotype: This may be a read error: a much more frequent sequence differs by one nucleotide. This chain joins TRBV27 and TRBJ1-5; TRBD1 is a possible D gene (5 bases). Germline loops: CDR1 MNHEY, CDR2 SMNVEV (reference sequence). The CDR3 extends over 15 amino acids. The CDR3 region is CASSYEGTGNQPKHF. DNA of the CDR3: TGTGCCAGCAGTTATGAGGGGACGGGAAATCAGCCCAAGCATTTT.

Of note for this clonotype: The junction departs from germline at one end; a sequencing error may be responsible. The chain couples TRBV4-2 to TRBJ2-3; TRBD2 aligns across 9 bases. The CDR3 covers 18 residues. Germline CDR1 reads LGHNA; CDR2 reads YNFKEQ. This CDR3 is CASSQGGGRDPSKDTQYF. CDR3 coding DNA: TGTGCCAGCAGCCAAGGGGGCGGGAGGGACCCTAGCAAAGATACGCAGTATTTT.

This clonotype was found a few times. This sequence joins TRBV20-1 and TRBJ2-7; no firm D call. CDR1 is DFQATT and CDR2 is SNEGSKA in the germline V gene (reference sequence). V was clipped by 4 bases and J by 1 base, with 17 bases between them. The CDR3 is 15 amino acids. CDR3 sequence (DNA): TGCAGTGCTACAAGGCCAGGAGCCGGTTCCTACGAGCAGTACTTC. Protein product: CSATRPGAGSYEQYF.

The table lists this clonotype with a few counts. The chain has TRBV29-1 and TRBJ1-1; D unclear. The CDR3 spans 10 residues. Germline lookup yields CDR1 SQVTM and CDR2 ANQGSEA. The germline V and J ends were trimmed by 5 bases and 6 bases, with 7 bases remaining between them. The chain's CDR3 is CSVSGAEAFF. The DNA of the CDR3 is TGCAGCGTTTCAGGTGCTGAAGCTTTCTTT.

The chain joins TRBV5-4 to TRBJ2-6, with 10 nucleotides matching TRBD1. The CDR3 extends over 18 amino acids. Germline V lookup: CDR1 SGHNT, CDR2 YYREEE (reference sequence). J was trimmed by 3 bases and V by 1 base; bases with no gene match: 7. In DNA form, the CDR3 reads TGTGCCAGCAGCTTGTCGGGACAGGGGTTGGGTGGGGCCAACGTCCTGACTTTC. This sequence encodes CASSLSGQGLGGANVLTF.

Here the CDR3 reads CASVGLDTQYF. CDR3 in DNA: TGTGCCTCCGTAGGCCTAGATACGCAGTATTTT. The rearrangement joins TRBV4-2 to TRBJ2-3; D not certain. The germline V gene encodes CDR1 LGHNA and CDR2 YNFKEQ. V lost 11 bases, J lost 5 bases, and 11 bases lay in between. The CDR3 spans 11 residues.

This clonotype was recorded many times. This sequence joins TRBV6-2 or TRBV6-3 and TRBJ2-1; D is unclear. This CDR3 comprises 12 residues. V was shortened by 1 base and J by 9 bases, with 7 bases between the two germline ends. CDR1 MNHEY and CDR2 SVGEGT come from the germline V gene. CDR3 sequence reads: CASSYLGLEQFF. As DNA, the CDR3 is TGTGCCAGCAGTTACTTAGGTCTTGAGCAGTTCTTC.

This clonotype was detected only a few times. The CDR3: CASSYSQGLGYGYTF. The CDR3 region has the DNA TGTGCCAGCAGTTACTCTCAGGGGCTCGGCTATGGCTACACCTTC. This rearrangement joins TRBV6-6 to TRBJ1-2; TRBD1 is a possible D gene (6 bases). The CDR3 covers 15 residues. Trimming pared 0 bases from V and 4 bases from J, leaving 12 bases between. Per the germline V gene, CDR1 is MNHNY and CDR2 is SVGAGI (reference sequence).

This clonotype was counted only a few times. The chain carries TRBV25-1 and TRBJ1-2; D is ambiguous. The CDR3 runs to 12 residues. The germline gives CDR1 MGHDK, CDR2 SYGVNS. Trimming stripped 3 bases from V and 0 bases from J, with 2 bases between. The CDR3, as DNA: TGTGCCAGCAGTGACACTAACTATGGCTACACCTTC. It encodes CASSDTNYGYTF.

This chain joins TRBV2 and TRBJ1-2; no clear D. The germline CDR1 and CDR2 sequences are SNHLY and FYNNEI. Trimming left V 4 bases short and J 6 bases short, with 15 bases between. The CDR3 length is 14 residues. The CDR3 nucleotides are TGTGCCAGCAGTGTAAGGCGGGGAGTAAATGGCTACACCTTC. Translating gives CASSVRRGVNGYTF.

This clonotype was seen a handful of times. V is TRBV20-1 and J is TRBJ2-7, with a weak D call TRBD1 (5 bases). Trimming removed 6 bases at V and 4 bases at J, with 16 bases between. From germline, CDR1 is DFQATT and CDR2 SNEGSKA (reference sequence). The length of the CDR3 is 13 residues. CDR3 in amino acids: CSALGPGSYEQYF. Written as DNA, the CDR3 is TGCAGTGCCTTGGGGCCGGGTTCATACGAGCAGTACTTC.

The sample holds a few counts of this clonotype. This rearrangement joins TRBV18 to TRBJ2-5; D call uncertain. Looked up from germline, CDR1 is KGHSH and CDR2 is LQKENI. The CDR3 covers 12 residues. Trimming took off 6 bases at V and 1 base at J, with 6 bases between the two ends. The CDR3 region is CASSGTQETQYF. The CDR3 coding sequence is TGTGCCAGCTCCGGTACCCAAGAGACCCAGTACTTC.

This clonotype was detected only a few times. This chain uses TRBV6-2 or TRBV6-3 with TRBJ2-2; D gene uncertain. V lost 0 bases to trimming and J lost 4 bases, with 9 bases between them. Per germline, CDR1 MNHEY and CDR2 SVGEGT. CDR3 size: 15 residues. The chain's CDR3 is CASSYSPLGTGELFF. CDR3 DNA sequence: TGTGCCAGCAGTTACTCGCCCCTCGGCACCGGGGAGCTGTTTTTT.